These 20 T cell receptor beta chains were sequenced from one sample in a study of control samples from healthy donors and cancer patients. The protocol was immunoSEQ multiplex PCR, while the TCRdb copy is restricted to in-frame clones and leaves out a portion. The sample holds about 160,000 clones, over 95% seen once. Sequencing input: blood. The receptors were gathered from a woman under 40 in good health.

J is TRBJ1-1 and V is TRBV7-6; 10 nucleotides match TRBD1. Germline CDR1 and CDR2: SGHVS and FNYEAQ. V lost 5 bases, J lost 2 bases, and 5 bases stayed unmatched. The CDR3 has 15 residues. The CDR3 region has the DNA TGTGCCAGCAGCCTCCTGACAGGGGGCAACACTGAAGCTTTCTTT. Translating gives CASSLLTGGNTEAFF.

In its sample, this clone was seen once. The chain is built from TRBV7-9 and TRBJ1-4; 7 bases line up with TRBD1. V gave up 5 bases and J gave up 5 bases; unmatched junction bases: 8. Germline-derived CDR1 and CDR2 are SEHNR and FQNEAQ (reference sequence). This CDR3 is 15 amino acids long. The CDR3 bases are TGTGCCAGCAGCCCCCCCGGGACAGAGAATGAAAAACTGTTTTTT. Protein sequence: CASSPPGTENEKLFF.

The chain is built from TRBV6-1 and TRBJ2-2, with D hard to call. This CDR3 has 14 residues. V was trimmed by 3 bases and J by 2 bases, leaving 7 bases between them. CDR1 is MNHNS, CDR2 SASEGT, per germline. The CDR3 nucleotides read TGTGCCAGCAGTGATCAGGATAACACCGGGGAGCTGTTTTTT. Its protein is CASSDQDNTGELFF.

CDR3 nucleotides: TGTGCCTGGACTTCAGACCCGAACACTGAAGCTTTCTTT. This translates into CAWTSDPNTEAFF. V is TRBV30 and J is TRBJ1-1; no clear D gene. There are 13 residues in the CDR3. V lost 4 bases and J 1 base, leaving 10 bases between the germline ends. Germline V lookup: CDR1 GTSNPN, CDR2 SVGIG (reference sequence).

This CDR3 is CASSTGTPNGEAFF. The CDR3 DNA is TGTGCCAGCTCTACCGGGACCCCGAACGGTGAAGCTTTCTTT. The chain recombines TRBV18 with TRBJ1-1; a possible D gene is TRBD1 (5 bases). Trimming shortened V by 6 bases and J by 7 bases, and 18 bases separated the two germline ends. The CDR3 totals 14 residues. Germline CDR1 and CDR2: KGHSH and LQKENI. The variable domain in full, with the rest retrieved from reference TRBV18 and TRBJ1-1, is NAGVMQNPRHLVRRRGQEARLRCSPMKGHSHVYWYRQLPEEGLKFMVYLQKENIIDESGMPKERFSAEFPKEGPSILRIQQVVRGDSAAYFCASSTGTPNGEAFFGQGTRLTVV.

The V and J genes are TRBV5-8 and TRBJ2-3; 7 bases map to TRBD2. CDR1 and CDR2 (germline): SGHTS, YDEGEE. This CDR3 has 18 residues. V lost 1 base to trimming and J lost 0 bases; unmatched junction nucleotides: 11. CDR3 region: CASSLSGQAGVSTDTQYF. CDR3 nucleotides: TGTGCCAGCAGCTTGTCAGGTCAGGCGGGGGTGAGCACAGATACGCAGTATTTT.

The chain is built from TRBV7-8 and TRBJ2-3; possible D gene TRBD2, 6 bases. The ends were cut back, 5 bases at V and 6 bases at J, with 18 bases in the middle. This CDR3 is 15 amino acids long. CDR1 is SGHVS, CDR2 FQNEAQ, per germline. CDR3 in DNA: TGTGCCAGCAGCCCAGTCCTACCCGGGGGTGATACGCAGTATTTT. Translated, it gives CASSPVLPGGDTQYF.

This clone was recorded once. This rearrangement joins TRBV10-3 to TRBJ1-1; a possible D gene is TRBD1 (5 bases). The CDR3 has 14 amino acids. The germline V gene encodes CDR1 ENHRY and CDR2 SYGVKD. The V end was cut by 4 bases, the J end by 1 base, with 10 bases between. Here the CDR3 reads CAISGGSRNTEAFF. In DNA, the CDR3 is TGTGCCATCAGTGGGGGGTCGCGGAACACTGAAGCTTTCTTT.

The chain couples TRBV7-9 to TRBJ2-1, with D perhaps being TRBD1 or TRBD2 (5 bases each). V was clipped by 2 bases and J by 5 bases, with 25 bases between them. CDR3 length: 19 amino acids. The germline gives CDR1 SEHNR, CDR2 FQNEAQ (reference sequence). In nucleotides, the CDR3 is TGTGCCAGCAGCTTATGGGCCGGAGGAATCGGGACGGTAAACAATGAGCAGTTCTTC. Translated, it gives CASSLWAGGIGTVNNEQFF.

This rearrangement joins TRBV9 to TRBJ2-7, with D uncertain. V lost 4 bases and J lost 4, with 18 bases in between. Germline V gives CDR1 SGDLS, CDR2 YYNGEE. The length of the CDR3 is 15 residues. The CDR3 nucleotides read TGTGCCAGCAGCCCCAGTACTCGGAGAGTGTACGAGCAGTACTTC. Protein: CASSPSTRRVYEQYF.

As DNA, the CDR3 is TGCGCCAGCAGGGTGGACAGTTCCCAGGAGACCCAGTACTTC. This encodes CASRVDSSQETQYF. V is TRBV5-1 and J is TRBJ2-5; TRBD1 might be the D (6 bases). V was pared by 5 bases and J by 5 bases, with 16 bases between. The CDR3 spans 14 residues. Per germline, CDR1 SGHRS and CDR2 YFSETQ.

Written as DNA, the CDR3 is TGTGCCAGTGCTCCCATTTCCGGTGGTCTTAGCACAGATACGCAGTATTTT. Residues: CASAPISGGLSTDTQYF. J is TRBJ2-3 and V is TRBV19; no clear D gene. The CDR3 covers 17 residues. Trimming pared 8 bases from V and 0 bases from J, leaving 21 bases between. In germline, CDR1 is LNHDA, CDR2 SQIVND (reference sequence).

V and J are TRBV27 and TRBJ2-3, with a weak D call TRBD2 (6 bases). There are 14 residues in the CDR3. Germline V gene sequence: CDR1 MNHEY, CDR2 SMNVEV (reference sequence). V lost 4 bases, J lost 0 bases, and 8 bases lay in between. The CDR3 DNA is TGTGCCAGCAGTTCGGAGGGTAGCACAGATACGCAGTATTTT. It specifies CASSSEGSTDTQYF.

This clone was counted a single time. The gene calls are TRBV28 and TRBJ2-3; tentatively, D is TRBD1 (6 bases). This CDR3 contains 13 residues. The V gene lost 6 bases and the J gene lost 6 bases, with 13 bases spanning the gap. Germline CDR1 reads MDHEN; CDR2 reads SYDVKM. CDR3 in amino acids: CASSLGGRDTQYF. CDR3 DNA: TGTGCCAGCAGCCTAGGGGGTAGGGATACGCAGTATTTT.

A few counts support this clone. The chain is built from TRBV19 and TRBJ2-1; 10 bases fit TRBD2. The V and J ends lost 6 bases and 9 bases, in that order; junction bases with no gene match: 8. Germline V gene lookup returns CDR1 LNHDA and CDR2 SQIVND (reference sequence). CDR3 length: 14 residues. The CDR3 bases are TGTGCCAGTAGAGCTAGCGGGAGCGGAGGTGAGCAGTTCTTC. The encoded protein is CASRASGSGGEQFF. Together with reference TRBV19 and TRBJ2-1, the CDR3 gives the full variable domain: DGGITQSPKYLFRKEGQNVTLSCEQNLNHDAMYWYRQDPGQGLRLIYYSQIVNDFQKGDIAEGYSVSREKKESFPLTVTSAQKNPTAFYLCASRASGSGGEQFFGPGTRLTVL.

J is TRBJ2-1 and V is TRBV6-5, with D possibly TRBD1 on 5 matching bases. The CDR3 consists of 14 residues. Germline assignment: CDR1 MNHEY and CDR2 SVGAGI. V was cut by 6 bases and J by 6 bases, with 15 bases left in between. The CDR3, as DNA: TGTGCCAGCAGCCCACTATCAGGGTTCAATGAGCAGTTCTTC. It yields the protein CASSPLSGFNEQFF.

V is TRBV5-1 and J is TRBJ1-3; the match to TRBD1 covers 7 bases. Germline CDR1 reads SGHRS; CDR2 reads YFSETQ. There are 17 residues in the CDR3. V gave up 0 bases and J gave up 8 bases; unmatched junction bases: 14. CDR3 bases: TGCGCCAGCAGCTTGGTCCCTACAGGGGCCGGGAGTTACACCATATATTTT. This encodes CASSLVPTGAGSYTIYF.

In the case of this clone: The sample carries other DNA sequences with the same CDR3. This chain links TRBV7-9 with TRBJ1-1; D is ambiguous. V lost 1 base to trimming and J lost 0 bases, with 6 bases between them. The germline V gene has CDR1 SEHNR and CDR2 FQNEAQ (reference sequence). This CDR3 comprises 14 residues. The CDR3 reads CASSLGPMNTEAFF. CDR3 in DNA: TGTGCCAGCAGCTTAGGTCCCATGAACACTGAAGCTTTCTTT. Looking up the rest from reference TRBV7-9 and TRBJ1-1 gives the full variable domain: DTGVSQNPRHKITKRGQNVTFRCDPISEHNRLYWYRQTLGQGPEFLTYFQNEAQLEKSRLLSDRFSAERPKGSFSTLEIQRTEQGDSAMYLCASSLGPMNTEAFFGQGTRLTVV.

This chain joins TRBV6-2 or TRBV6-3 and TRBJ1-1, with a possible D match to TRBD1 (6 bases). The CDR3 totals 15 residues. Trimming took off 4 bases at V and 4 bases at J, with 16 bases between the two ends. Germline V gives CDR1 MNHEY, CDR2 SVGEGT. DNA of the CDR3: TGTGCCAGCAGTTCCCGTAAGGGACACGGCACTGAAGCTTTCTTT. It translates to CASSSRKGHGTEAFF.

CDR3 in DNA: TGCGCCAGCAGCCAACTAGCGGGGGGCGGGGAGCTGTTTTTT. Protein product: CASSQLAGGGELFF. The chain carries TRBV4-1 and TRBJ2-2; 11 nucleotides match TRBD2. This CDR3 has 14 amino acids. Germline CDR1 reads MGHRA; CDR2 reads YSYEKL. V lost 2 bases, J lost 7 bases, and 0 bases stayed unmatched.